A single sample gave rise to the 6 T cell receptor beta chains below, sequenced in a study of T cell responses to AZD1222 COVID-19 vaccine (TCRdb year 2021). The library was prepared using the immunoSEQ multiplex PCR assay. TCRdb limited this immuneACCESS table to in-frame rearrangements with V and J called. A share of clones is missing; checked studies link under half to unresolved V genes, and the rest is unexplained. This sample holds 150,000 or so clones; around 92% were observed only once. The ten largest make up less than 3.5% of the sample. The time point label for this specimen denotes: about 28 days (+/-7) after the second vaccine dose. The sequencing used peripheral blood, collected 28 days after the second AZD1222 dose. These receptor sequences come from an adult who received the AZD1222 COVID-19 vaccine.

V gene TRBV5-5 combines with J gene TRBJ2-7; 8 bases agree with TRBD2. J gave up 4 bases and V 0 bases, and 9 bases lay outside the gene matches. CDR1 SGHKS and CDR2 YYEKEE come from the germline V gene (reference sequence). This CDR3 region has 16 residues. The CDR3 sequence: CASSLVDGAGAYEQYF. As DNA, the CDR3 is TGTGCCAGCAGCTTGGTTGACGGAGCGGGAGCGTACGAGCAGTACTTC.

This rearrangement joins TRBV19 to TRBJ2-7; maybe TRBD2 (5 bases). This CDR3 spans 16 amino acids. Germline CDR1 reads LNHDA; CDR2 reads SQIVND (reference sequence). The ends were cut back, 2 bases at V and 4 bases at J, with 18 bases in the middle. Here the CDR3 DNA reads TGTGCCAGTAGTATAATACCTGGGAGTGGGTCGTACGAGCAGTACTTC. Encoded protein: CASSIIPGSGSYEQYF.

This clone was detected a few times. V gene TRBV10-1 combines with J gene TRBJ1-1; D not certain. Germline values: CDR1 WNHNN, CDR2 SYGVQD (reference sequence). This CDR3 is 13 amino acids long. V lost 1 base and J 3 bases, leaving 6 bases between the germline ends. CDR3 coding DNA: TGCGCCAGCAGTGAGTGGGAGGACACTGAAGCTTTCTTT. The encoded protein is CASSEWEDTEAFF.

This chain joins TRBV7-9 and TRBJ2-2; a weak D match, TRBD1 (5 bases). The length of the CDR3 is 16 residues. V was shortened by 1 base and J by 4 bases, with 13 bases between the two germline ends. CDR1 and CDR2 from the germline V gene are SEHNR and FQNEAQ (reference sequence). In DNA form, the CDR3 reads TGTGCCAGCAGCTTAGAGGCAGGGCTCGGCACCGGGGAGCTGTTTTTT. It codes for CASSLEAGLGTGELFF. Using reference TRBV7-9 and TRBJ2-2 for the parts outside the CDR3, the full variable domain is DTGVSQNPRHKITKRGQNVTFRCDPISEHNRLYWYRQTLGQGPEFLTYFQNEAQLEKSRLLSDRFSAERPKGSFSTLEIQRTEQGDSAMYLCASSLEAGLGTGELFFGEGSRLTVL.

The count of this clone is one. The chain couples TRBV6-5 to TRBJ2-5, with D perhaps TRBD1 (6 bases). The V gene lost 4 bases and the J gene lost 0 bases, with 6 bases spanning the gap. This CDR3 is 13 amino acids long. Germline V gives CDR1 MNHEY, CDR2 SVGAGI. CDR3 coding DNA: TGTGCCAGCAGTTGGGACAACCAAGAGACCCAGTACTTC. This gives the protein CASSWDNQETQYF.

This clone was observed a single time. The chain joins TRBV28 to TRBJ2-1, with 8 positions matching TRBD1. The V and J ends lost 5 bases and 7 bases, in that order; junction bases with no gene match: 7. Germline loops: CDR1 MDHEN, CDR2 SYDVKM. CDR3 size: 14 residues. CDR3 amino acids: CASSNGQGPNEQFF. CDR3 nucleotides: TGTGCCAGCAGTAATGGACAGGGACCGAATGAGCAGTTCTTC.